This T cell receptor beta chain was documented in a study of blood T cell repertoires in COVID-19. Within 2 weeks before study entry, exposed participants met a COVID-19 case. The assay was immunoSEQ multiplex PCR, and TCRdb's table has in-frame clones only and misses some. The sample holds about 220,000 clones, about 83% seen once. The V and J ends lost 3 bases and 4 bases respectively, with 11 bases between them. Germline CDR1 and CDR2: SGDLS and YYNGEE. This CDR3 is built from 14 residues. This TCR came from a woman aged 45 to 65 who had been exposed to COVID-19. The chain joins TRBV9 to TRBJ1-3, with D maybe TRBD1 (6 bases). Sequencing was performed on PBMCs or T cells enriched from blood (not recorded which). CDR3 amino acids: CASSGTVGGNTIYF. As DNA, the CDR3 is TGTGCCAGCAGCGGGACAGTGGGAGGAAACACCATATATTTT.